This T cell receptor (beta chain) was obtained from a study of OX40 agonist ivuxolimab in advanced cancers. Across the study: The patients received agonistic anti-OX40 (CD134) antibody ivuxolimab. Intravenous ivuxolimab was administered to patients every 2 weeks at 0.01 to 10 mg/kg. Study-wide results and caveats: There were, on average, more expanded clones in CD8+ T cells than in CD4+.

Comment on this clone: Its specificity is unknown.

Profiling relied on immunoSEQ multiplex PCR, and the TCRdb table lists in-frame clones only, not all of them. The sample records 58,000 or so clones, over 80% being singletons. The input for sequencing was CD4+ or CD8+ T cells sorted from blood, taken in a trial of the OX40 agonist ivuxolimab. This TCR was recovered from an adult with an advanced solid tumor such as melanoma, head and neck, liver or kidney cancer.

CDR3 sequence: CASSAYLGSTQYF. The DNA for the CDR3 is TGTGCCAGCAGCGCCTACTTGGGTTCGACCCAGTACTTC. V usage is TRBV9 and J usage is TRBJ2-5, with D uncertain. Germline lookup yields CDR1 SGDLS and CDR2 YYNGEE. This CDR3 spans 13 amino acids. Trimming shortened V by 3 bases and J by 7 bases, and 13 bases separated the two germline ends.